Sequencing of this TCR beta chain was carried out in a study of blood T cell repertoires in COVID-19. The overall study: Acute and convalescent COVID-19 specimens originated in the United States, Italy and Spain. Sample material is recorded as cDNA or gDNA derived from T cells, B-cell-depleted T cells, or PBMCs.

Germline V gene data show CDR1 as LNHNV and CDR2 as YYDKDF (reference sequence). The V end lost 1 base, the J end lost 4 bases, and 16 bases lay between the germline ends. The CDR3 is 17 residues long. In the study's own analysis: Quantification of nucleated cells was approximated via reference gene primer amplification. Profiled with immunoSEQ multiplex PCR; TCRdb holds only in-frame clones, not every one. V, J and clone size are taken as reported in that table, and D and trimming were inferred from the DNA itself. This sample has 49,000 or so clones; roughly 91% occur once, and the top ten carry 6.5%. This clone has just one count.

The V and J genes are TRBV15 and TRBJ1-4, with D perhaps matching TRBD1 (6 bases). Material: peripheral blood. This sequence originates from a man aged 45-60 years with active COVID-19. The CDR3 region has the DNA TGTGCCACCAGCAGAGGGATGTTCGGACAGAGTAATGAAAAACTGTTTTTT. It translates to CATSRGMFGQSNEKLFF.